Listed here is a single T cell receptor beta chain. Its antigen has not been determined. The record has no base qualities; no much larger clone is one base away. Via the germline V gene, CDR1 is MNHNS and CDR2 SASEGT. There are 15 amino acids in the CDR3, from cysteine to phenylalanine inclusive. Only the CDR3 DNA stays, 45 bases, in frame from base 1. The junction carries 12 bases between V and J, which are trimmed by 2 bases and 4 bases respectively. The CDR3 regions of human TCRbeta chains were analyzed by immunosequencing. The published analysis was carried out like this. TCRs in the repertoires were matched against a reference library of SARS-CoV-2-specific TCRs that had been generated with the MIRA antigen-specificity platform. Breadth was defined as the fraction of unique TCRs that were SARS-CoV-2-associated, and depth was defined as the fraction of total T cells that were SARS-CoV-2-associated. Using the MIRA data, each spike-specific TCR was assigned both to the spike region to which the TCR was reactive and to a CD4 or CD8 class. Log10-transformed breadth and depth values were compared by one-way ANOVA with Sidak's multiple comparisons tests. The table was pulled from immuneACCESS by TCRdb, which kept in-frame rearrangements only. Such tables lose some clones; where checked, under half of the loss comes from unresolved V genes, and the rest has no known cause. That table furnishes V, J and clone size, whereas the DNA furnished D and trimming. The sample table lists roughly 170,000 clones, around 88% of them with a count of one. Together, the top ten hold approximately 0.5% of the sample.

The data were taken from a study of T cell responses to AZD1222 COVID-19 vaccine (dated by TCRdb to about 2021). Turning to the overall study: AZD1222 recipients with second doses at about 4 weeks or about 12 weeks were pooled, because spike-specific TCR depth and breadth did not differ between schedules. A total of 230 to 250 trial participants underwent TCR sequencing, of whom around 200 received two doses of AZD1222 and 26 received two doses of the MenACWY control vaccine. Enrollment into the trials was organized by age into subgroups of 18-55, 56-69 and 70-plus years, and those subgroups contained approximately 150, 30 and 60 TCR-sequenced participants, respectively. The full study reports these points: The vaccine-associated CD4 TCRs covered the entire spike protein, and the dominant responses fell in regions 160-218 and 743-854. Participants were mostly white British and included more females than males, and it was suggested by the authors that clonal diversity may have been underestimated. Epitopes outside the regions mutated in the B.1.351 and B.1.1.7 variants were reportedly recognized by nearly half of the unique spike-specific TCRs. In the small 56-69-year group, the increase in depth fell short of significance, most likely because of low power. Conclusions about previously exposed vaccinees are limited, since just 6 or 7 AZD1222 recipients were seropositive for SARS-CoV-2 at baseline. Because no day 14 peak-response samples were available, repertoires were characterized only after the peak T cell response. A significant rise in spike-specific TCR breadth and depth was observed after two AZD1222 doses relative to day 0 and relative to MenACWY recipients.

The time point label on this specimen signifies: baseline before first vaccination. The vaccinee samples were drawn from two UK trials, COV001 and COV002, one of which was a single-blind randomized controlled phase 2/3 trial testing AZD1222 (ChAdOx1 nCoV-19) in healthy adults. For TCRbeta chain sequencing, PBMC samples were collected from trial participants at day 0 and at day 28 after the second dose. Recombination connected TRBV6-1 to TRBJ1-5, with a tentative D gene TRBD1 over 6 matching bases. Sequencing was performed on peripheral blood, taken on day 0 of AZD1222 vaccination. The sequence was collected from an adult in good health. The nucleotide sequence reads as follows: TGTGCCAGCAGTGAACAGGGGCAGGCGAATCAGCCCCAGCATTTT. Protein translation: CASSEQGQANQPQHF.